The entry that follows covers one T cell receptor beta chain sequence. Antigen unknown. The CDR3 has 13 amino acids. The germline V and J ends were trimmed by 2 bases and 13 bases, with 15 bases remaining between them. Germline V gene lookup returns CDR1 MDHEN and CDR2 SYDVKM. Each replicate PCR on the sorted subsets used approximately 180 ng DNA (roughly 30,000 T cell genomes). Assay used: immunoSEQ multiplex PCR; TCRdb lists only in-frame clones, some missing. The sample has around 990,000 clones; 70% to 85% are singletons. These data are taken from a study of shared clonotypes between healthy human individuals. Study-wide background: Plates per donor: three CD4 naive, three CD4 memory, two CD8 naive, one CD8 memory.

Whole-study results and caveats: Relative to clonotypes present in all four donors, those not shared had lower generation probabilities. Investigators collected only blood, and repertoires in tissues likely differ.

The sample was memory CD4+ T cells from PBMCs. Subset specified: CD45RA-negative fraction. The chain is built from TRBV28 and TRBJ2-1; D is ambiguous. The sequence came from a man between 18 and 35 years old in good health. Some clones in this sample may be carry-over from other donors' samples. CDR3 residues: CASSLGPPRLQFF. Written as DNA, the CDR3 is TGTGCCAGCAGTTTAGGGCCCCCCCGTCTTCAGTTCTTC.